This T cell receptor (beta chain) is drawn from a study of response to subunit inactivated influenza vaccine. Trimming pared 4 bases from V and 9 bases from J, leaving 10 bases between. CDR3 length: 12 amino acids. The V gene's germline CDR1 is ENHRY and CDR2 SYGVKD. Study-wide results and caveats: Few additional T cells are recruited per seasonal influenza vaccination, authors suggested.

At least ten counts were recorded for this clonotype. The antigen is unknown. Using its own MiXCR run on the RT-PCR reads, TCRdb lists one record per CDR3 protein. The sample holds about 240,000 distinct CDR3 sequences, more than 10% seen once. This receptor was identified in a man aged 45-65 years who received an inactivated influenza vaccine. The V call is TRBV10-3, the J call TRBJ2-1, with D perhaps being TRBD1 or TRBD2 (6 bases each). Sequencing used non-naive T cells sorted from PBMCs, obtained about 14 days before vaccination. CDR3 DNA sequence: TGTGCCATCAGTGCCGGGGGCAGTGAGCAGTTCTTC. Translation gives CAISAGGSEQFF.